This T cell receptor (beta chain) came from a study of a mutant IDH1 vaccine in newly diagnosed glioma. On the study more broadly: Patients were given eight vaccinations, scheduled in weeks 1, 3, 5, 7, 11, 15, 19 and 23.

With respect to this clone: Its antigen remains unidentified.

As to time point: week 11, during vaccination. In every dose of vaccine, 300 ug of mutant IDH1 20-mer peptide was given alongside topical imiquimod. The V and J ends lost 5 bases and 2 bases, in that order; junction bases with no gene match: 1. Germline CDR1 is ENHRY and CDR2 is SYGVKD. This CDR3 region has 14 residues. Clones were read by immunoSEQ multiplex PCR, and TCRdb kept only the in-frame ones, dropping some. The repertoire holds roughly 130,000 clones, with about four fifths as singletons. Sequenced material: PBMCs, taken from a glioma patient whose treatment included an IDH1 peptide vaccine. The gene calls are TRBV10-3 and TRBJ1-5; 9 nucleotides line up with TRBD1. The receptor was isolated from a man aged 35-49 years with glioma. CDR3 amino acids: CAISRDRGNQPQHF. The CDR3 region has the DNA TGTGCCATCAGTCGGGACAGGGGCAATCAGCCCCAGCATTTT.